This TCR beta chain is from a study of cytomegalovirus exposure and HLA in healthy donors. General observations from the study: Per published accounts, TCR beta sequences correctly predicted the HLA-A and HLA-B alleles of most subjects. Associated with HLA alleles at 0.05 false discovery rate in a later analysis were over 15,000 TCR beta sequences. While the bulk of TCR sequences proved rare, some public TCRs turned up in many donors. Later on, an analysis showed TCR association rates differing by HLA locus, with DRB1 the most and HLA-C the fewest.

With respect to this clone: Its antigen is unidentified.

The PCR made use of 60 Vbeta and 13 Jbeta primers. Sequenced by immunoSEQ multiplex PCR; TCRdb stores in-frame clones only, minus some. The sample records around 100,000 clones, about 81% being singletons. Germline CDR1 reads MNHNY; CDR2 reads SVGAGI (reference sequence). Trimming cost V 2 bases and J 4 bases; bases outside gene matches: 4. The length of the CDR3 is 14 residues. The clonotype originates from a woman between 40 and 55 years old in good health and CMV-seropositive. The chain recombines TRBV6-6 with TRBJ1-2; TRBD1 agrees at 7 bases. Sequenced sample: PBMCs. CDR3 DNA: TGTGCCAGCAGTTACCCCGGGACAGCCTATGGCTACACCTTC. As protein: CASSYPGTAYGYTF.